The 14 T cell receptor beta chains in this list originate from one sample, sequenced in a study of blood T cell repertoires in COVID-19. Clones were read by immunoSEQ multiplex PCR, and TCRdb kept only the in-frame ones, dropping some. The table shows 120,000 to 150,000 clones, with approximately 84% occurring only once. Specimen: peripheral blood. The source of these receptors is a human donor with acute or convalescent COVID-19. The donor label of this sample is uncertain.

This clone was observed once. The genes are TRBV7-9 and TRBJ2-1; TRBD2 matches at 11 bases. Germline CDR1 SEHNR, CDR2 FQNEAQ (reference sequence). The V gene end was trimmed by 4 bases and the J gene end by 7 bases; junction bases not matched to a gene: 12. The CDR3 is 17 residues long. The CDR3 nucleotides are TGTGCCAGCAGCTCCATGCTAGCGGGGGGTGATGGAAATGAGCAGTTCTTC. Its protein product is CASSSMLAGGDGNEQFF.

The CDR3, as DNA: TGCAGCGTCCGTTGGACAAGCCGACAAGAGACCCAGTACTTC. Translating gives CSVRWTSRQETQYF. V is TRBV29-1 and J is TRBJ2-5; TRBD1 might be the D (5 bases). The V and J ends lost 6 bases and 2 bases respectively, with 16 bases between them. This CDR3 has 14 residues. The germline CDR1 and CDR2 sequences are SQVTM and ANQGSEA.

This clone was seen just once. The chain recombines TRBV7-3 with TRBJ2-1; 12 nucleotides line up with TRBD2. V trimming: 5 bases; J trimming: 4 bases; junction bases outside the gene matches: 3. There are 15 residues in the CDR3. Looked up from germline, CDR1 is SGHTA and CDR2 is FQGTGA. The DNA of the CDR3 is TGTGCCAGCAGCCGGACTAGCGGGGAGTACAATGAGCAGTTCTTC. Amino acid sequence: CASSRTSGEYNEQFF. The entire variable domain, with the rest obtained from reference TRBV7-3 and TRBJ2-1, is as follows: GAGVSQTPSNKVTEKGKYVELRCDPISGHTALYWYRQSLGQGPEFLIYFQGTGAADDSGLPNDRFFAVRPEGSVSTLKIQRTERGDSAVYLCASSRTSGEYNEQFFGPGTRLTVL.

The genes are TRBV2 and TRBJ2-5; no firm D call. CDR1 SNHLY and CDR2 FYNNEI come from the germline V gene. The CDR3 sequence is 16 residues long. V lost 0 bases, J lost 10 bases, and 21 bases lay in between. The CDR3 loop is CASSEADARVAVVQYF. For the CDR3, the DNA is TGTGCCAGCAGTGAAGCAGATGCACGCGTCGCGGTGGTCCAGTACTTC.

This clone was recorded only once. This chain links TRBV7-2 with TRBJ1-6, with TRBD1 as a possible D gene (6 bases). Germline loops: CDR1 SGHTA, CDR2 FQGNSA. CDR3 length equals 14 residues. Deletions cut 1 base from V and 6 bases from J, with 7 bases between. The CDR3 DNA sequence: TGTGCCAGCAGCTTAGGGGGGCTTAATTCACCCCTCCACTTT. The encoded protein is CASSLGGLNSPLHF. Full variable domain (remainder filled in from reference TRBV7-2 and TRBJ1-6): GAGVSQSPSNKVTEKGKDVELRCDPISGHTALYWYRQSLGQGLEFLIYFQGNSAPDKSGLPSDRFSAERTGGSVSTLTIQRTQQEDSAVYLCASSLGGLNSPLHFGNGTRLTVT.

The chain recombines TRBV27 with TRBJ2-3; possible D gene TRBD2, 6 bases. V was trimmed by 2 bases and J by 4 bases, leaving 13 bases between them. Germline V gene sequence: CDR1 MNHEY, CDR2 SMNVEV (reference sequence). This CDR3 is 15 amino acids long. CDR3 loop: CASSLDGGTPDTQYF. CDR3 in DNA: TGTGCCAGCAGTTTAGACGGAGGGACGCCAGATACGCAGTATTTT.

V and J are TRBV7-9 and TRBJ2-2; the D is unclear. The CDR3 runs 15 residues. V was cut by 2 bases and J by 2 bases, with 9 bases left in between. Germline loops: CDR1 SEHNR, CDR2 FQNEAQ (reference sequence). CDR3 bases: TGTGCCAGCAGCTTACAGACAATTAACACCGGGGAGCTGTTTTTT. Translation gives CASSLQTINTGELFF.

V is TRBV6-5 and J is TRBJ2-7; maybe TRBD2 (6 bases). V shed 6 bases and J shed 3 bases, with 15 bases lying between them. Germline V gene data show CDR1 as MNHEY and CDR2 as SVGAGI. CDR3 length equals 14 residues. The CDR3 DNA reads as TGTGCCAGCAGATGGGACTTGCGACACTACGAGCAGTACGTC. Its protein is CASRWDLRHYEQYV.

The V call is TRBV5-4, the J call TRBJ1-2; 9 bases map to TRBD1. CDR3 length: 16 residues. Germline CDR1 reads SGHNT; CDR2 reads YYREEE (reference sequence). V dropped 4 bases and J dropped 0; count of bases not matched to a gene: 7. The CDR3 loop reads CASSKQGARANYGYTF. As DNA, the CDR3 is TGTGCCAGCAGCAAACAGGGGGCGCGGGCTAACTATGGCTACACCTTC.

This chain joins TRBV29-1 and TRBJ2-3; 9 bases match TRBD1. The CDR3 extends over 12 amino acids. The germline V gene encodes CDR1 SQVTM and CDR2 ANQGSEA. This chain's CDR3 is CSGQGSTDTQYF. The CDR3 DNA reads as TGCAGTGGACAGGGGTCAACAGATACGCAGTATTTT.

This chain joins TRBV11-3 and TRBJ2-1, with 8 bases lining up with TRBD1. The CDR3 has 17 amino acids. The ends lost 8 bases at V and 0 bases at J; junction bases unmatched: 12. CDR1 is SGHNT and CDR2 is YENEEA in the germline V gene. CDR3 sequence (DNA): TGTGCCAGCTCAGACCAGGGGGCTAAAAGCTCCTACAATGAGCAGTTCTTC. Amino acids: CASSDQGAKSSYNEQFF.

This clone was observed a single time. The CDR3 nucleotides are TGTGCCAGCAGTGAAGGAATTGGGCAGGGCAGCGAGCAGTACTTC. Translating gives CASSEGIGQGSEQYF. The gene calls are TRBV6-1 and TRBJ2-7; weak D call: TRBD1 (5 bases). This CDR3 comprises 15 residues. Germline CDR1 is MNHNS and CDR2 is SASEGT. The V end lost 1 base, the J end lost 6 bases, and 16 bases lay between the germline ends.

The chain links TRBV5-6 to TRBJ2-5; TRBD1 might be the D (6 bases). CDR1 is SGHDT, CDR2 YYEEEE, per germline. This CDR3 is built from 14 residues. Trimming left V 4 bases short and J 3 bases short, with 13 bases between. The CDR3 region is CASSPGHFKETQYF. CDR3 nucleotide sequence: TGTGCCAGCAGCCCGGGACACTTTAAAGAGACCCAGTACTTC.

V gene TRBV7-6 combines with J gene TRBJ1-5; D unclear. Germline values: CDR1 SGHVS, CDR2 FNYEAQ. V dropped 1 base and J dropped 0 bases, with 7 bases sitting between them. This CDR3 comprises 15 residues. The DNA of the CDR3 is TGTGCCAGCAGCTTAGGGCAGTATAGCAATCAGCCCCAGCATTTT. Translating it yields CASSLGQYSNQPQHF.